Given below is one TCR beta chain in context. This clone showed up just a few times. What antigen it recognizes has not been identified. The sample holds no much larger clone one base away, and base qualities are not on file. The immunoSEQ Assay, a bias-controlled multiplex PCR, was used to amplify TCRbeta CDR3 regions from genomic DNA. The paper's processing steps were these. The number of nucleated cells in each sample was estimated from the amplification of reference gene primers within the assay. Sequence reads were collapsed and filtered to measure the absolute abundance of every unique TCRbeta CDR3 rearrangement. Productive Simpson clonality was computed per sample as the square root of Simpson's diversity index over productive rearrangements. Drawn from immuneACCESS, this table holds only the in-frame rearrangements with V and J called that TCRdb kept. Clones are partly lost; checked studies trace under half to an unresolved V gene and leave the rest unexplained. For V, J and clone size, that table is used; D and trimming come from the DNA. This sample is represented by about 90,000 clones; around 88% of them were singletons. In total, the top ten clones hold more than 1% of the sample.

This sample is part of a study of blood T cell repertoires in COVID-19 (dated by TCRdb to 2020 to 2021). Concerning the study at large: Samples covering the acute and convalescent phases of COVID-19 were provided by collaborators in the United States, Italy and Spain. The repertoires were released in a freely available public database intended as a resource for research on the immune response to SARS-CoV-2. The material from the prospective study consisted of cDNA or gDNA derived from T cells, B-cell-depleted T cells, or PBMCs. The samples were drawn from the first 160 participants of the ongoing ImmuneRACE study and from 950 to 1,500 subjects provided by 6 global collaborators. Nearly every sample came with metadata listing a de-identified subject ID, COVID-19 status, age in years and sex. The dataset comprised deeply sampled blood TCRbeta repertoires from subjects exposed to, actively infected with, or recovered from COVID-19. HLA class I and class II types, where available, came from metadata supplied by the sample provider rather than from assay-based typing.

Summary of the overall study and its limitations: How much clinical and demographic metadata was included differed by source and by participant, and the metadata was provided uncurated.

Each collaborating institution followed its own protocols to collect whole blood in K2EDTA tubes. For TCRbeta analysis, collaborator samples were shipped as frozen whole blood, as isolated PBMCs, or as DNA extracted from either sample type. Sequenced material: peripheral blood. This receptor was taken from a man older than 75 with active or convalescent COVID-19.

The CDR3 region has the sequence CASSGTGYLFF. The nucleotides read TGTGCCAGCAGTGGGACAGGGTACCTGTTTTTT. The V and J segments used are TRBV2 and TRBJ1-4; a stretch of 8 junction bases matches TRBD1. V is cut back by 4 bases and J by 14 bases, with 3 bases in the junction unmatched. The CDR3 covers 11 residues, taking in both the cysteine and the phenylalanine. The kept DNA is CDR3 alone, 33 bases in frame from the first base. As encoded in the germline V gene, CDR1 is SNHLY while CDR2 is FYNNEI.